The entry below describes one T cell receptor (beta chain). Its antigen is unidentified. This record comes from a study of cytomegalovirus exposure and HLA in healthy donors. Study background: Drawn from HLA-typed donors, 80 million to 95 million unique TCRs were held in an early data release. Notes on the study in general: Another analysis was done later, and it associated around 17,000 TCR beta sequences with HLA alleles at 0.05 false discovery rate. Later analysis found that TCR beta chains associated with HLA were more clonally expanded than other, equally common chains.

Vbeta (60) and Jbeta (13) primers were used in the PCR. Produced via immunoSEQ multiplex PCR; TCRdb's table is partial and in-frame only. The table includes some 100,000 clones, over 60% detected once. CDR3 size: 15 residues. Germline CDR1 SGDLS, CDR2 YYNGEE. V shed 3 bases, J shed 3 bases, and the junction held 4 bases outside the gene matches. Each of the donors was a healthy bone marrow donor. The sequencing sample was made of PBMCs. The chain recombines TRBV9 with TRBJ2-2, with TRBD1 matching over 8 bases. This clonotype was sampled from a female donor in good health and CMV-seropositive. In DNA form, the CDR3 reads TGTGCCAGCAGCGCCGACAGGGGTGACACCGGGGAGCTGTTTTTT. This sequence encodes CASSADRGDTGELFF.